A single sample is the source of the 14 T cell receptor beta chains below, sequenced in a study of identical twins (dated by TCRdb to 2016 to 2018). The library was produced with 5' RACE. Instrument on record: Illumina HiSeq 2000. Using fastp at Q25 and MiXCR, TCRdb reprocessed the public reads and kept productive beta chains. Rows with a matching CDR3 protein are joined into one entry that keeps the most common DNA and genes. For this sample there are 600,000 to 800,000 distinct CDR3 sequences; 21% appear just once. The ten most abundant clones make up 4% to 5.5% of the sample. The same sample was also studied in work on T cells expressing NK-cell markers.

Specimen: PBMCs. Receptors were obtained from a woman aged 18-30 years in good health.

This clonotype was detected only a few times. The gene calls are TRBV5-5 and TRBJ2-3; 8 bases match TRBD1. The CDR3 is 15 amino acids. Germline V CDR1 and CDR2: SGHKS, YYEKEE (reference sequence). V trimming: 4 bases; J trimming: 3 bases; junction bases outside the gene matches: 7. The CDR3: CASSIRDRMTDTQYF. The DNA of the CDR3 is TGTGCCAGCAGCATACGGGACAGGATGACAGATACGCAGTATTTT.

V usage is TRBV6-5 and J usage is TRBJ2-1; D possibly corresponds to TRBD2 (5 bases). Germline CDR1 reads MNHEY; CDR2 reads SVGAGI. The CDR3 is 14 residues long. V lost 2 bases, J lost 9 bases, and 14 bases lay in between. CDR3 DNA: TGTGCCAGCAGTTACGGCCGGAGGATGGGTGAGCAGTTCTTC. It yields the protein CASSYGRRMGEQFF.

The chain employs TRBV6-4 and TRBJ2-7; D uncertain. This CDR3 has 11 amino acids. Germline V gene data show CDR1 as MRHNA and CDR2 as SNTAGT. The germline V and J ends were trimmed by 11 bases and 3 bases, with 11 bases remaining between them. The CDR3 spells CAASDGYEQYF. The CDR3 DNA reads as TGTGCCGCCTCGGACGGCTACGAGCAGTACTTC.

The chain couples TRBV4-3 to TRBJ2-7; 10 nucleotides match TRBD2. The V segment lost 0 bases and the J segment 5 bases; nucleotides outside the gene matches: 7. There are 16 residues in the CDR3. CDR1 and CDR2 from the germline V gene are LGHNA and YSLEER. CDR3 DNA: TGCGCCAGCAGCCAAGATAGTTCGGGACTAGCGCACGAGCAGTACTTC. Encoded protein: CASSQDSSGLAHEQYF.

This clonotype has just a few counts. The chain employs TRBV7-8 and TRBJ2-5, with TRBD1 matching over 7 bases. The CDR3 sequence is 12 residues long. Unmatched junction bases numbered 9, after V lost 10 bases and J lost 7 bases. Germline CDR1 SGHVS, CDR2 FQNEAQ. The CDR3 sequence is CATRQGWGTQYF. The CDR3 bases are TGTGCCACCCGACAGGGCTGGGGGACCCAGTACTTC.

This clonotype occurred many times. The chain employs TRBV13 and TRBJ2-3, with 7 bases lining up with TRBD2. Germline V gene sequence: CDR1 PRHDT, CDR2 FYEKMQ (reference sequence). The V and J ends lost 5 bases and 4 bases, in that order; junction bases with no gene match: 6. The CDR3 has 14 residues. The chain's CDR3 is CASSRLASADTQYF. The DNA for the CDR3 is TGTGCCAGCAGCCGACTAGCATCCGCAGATACGCAGTATTTT.

V gene TRBV10-3 combines with J gene TRBJ2-5; D possibly corresponds to TRBD2 (5 bases). Trimming took off 3 bases at V and 5 bases at J, with 19 bases between the two ends. Germline V gene data show CDR1 as ENHRY and CDR2 as SYGVKD. This CDR3 spans 16 amino acids. CDR3 in DNA: TGTGCCATCAGTGACGCCTCCGGACGGACTGTCGAGACCCAGTACTTC. This encodes CAISDASGRTVETQYF.

This clonotype was picked up a small number of times. The chain is built from TRBV20-1 and TRBJ2-3, with TRBD2 matching over 9 bases. This CDR3 has 14 residues. V was clipped by 2 bases and J by 4 bases; unmatched bases: 4. CDR1 is DFQATT, CDR2 SNEGSKA, per germline (reference sequence). The CDR3 DNA sequence: TGCAGTGCTAGAAAAGCGGGAGGTCCAGATACGCAGTATTTT. The encoded protein is CSARKAGGPDTQYF.

This clonotype was picked up many times. The chain uses TRBV29-1 and TRBJ2-1; unclear D gene. The germline V gene has CDR1 SQVTM and CDR2 ANQGSEA. Deletions cut 5 bases from V and 6 bases from J, with 11 bases between. The CDR3 is 12 residues long. The chain's CDR3 is CSVYDPSNEQFF. CDR3 coding DNA: TGCAGCGTTTATGACCCGAGCAATGAGCAGTTCTTC.

The table lists this clonotype with a few counts. V gene TRBV20-1 combines with J gene TRBJ1-4; 9 bases fit TRBD1. Losses at the gene ends were 3 bases for V and 6 bases for J; bases not matched to a gene: 8. The CDR3 runs 15 residues. In germline, CDR1 is DFQATT, CDR2 SNEGSKA (reference sequence). The CDR3 bases are TGCAGTGCTAGCCTTGGACAGGGGATTCATGAAAAACTGTTTTTT. It is translated as CSASLGQGIHEKLFF.

This clonotype appeared many times. This chain joins TRBV7-2 and TRBJ2-4; D is perhaps TRBD1 (5 bases). In germline, CDR1 is SGHTA, CDR2 FQGNSA. The CDR3 has 13 amino acids. The V and J ends lost 2 bases and 10 bases respectively, with 12 bases between them. The CDR3 protein is CASSLRQPRIQYF. Written as DNA, the CDR3 is TGTGCCAGCAGCTTACGACAGCCGCGGATTCAGTACTTC. Full variable domain (rest looked up from reference TRBV7-2 and TRBJ2-4): GAGVSQSPSNKVTEKGKDVELRCDPISGHTALYWYRQSLGQGLEFLIYFQGNSAPDKSGLPSDRFSAERTGGSVSTLTIQRTQQEDSAVYLCASSLRQPRIQYFGAGTRLSVL.

The chain is built from TRBV20-1 and TRBJ2-5, with D perhaps TRBD1 (5 bases). Germline loops: CDR1 DFQATT, CDR2 SNEGSKA (reference sequence). The CDR3 is made up of 13 amino acids. CDR3 loop: CSLEGRVQETQYF. CDR3 in DNA: TGCAGCCTGGAAGGCAGGGTCCAAGAGACCCAGTACTTC.

The V gene is TRBV20-1, the J gene TRBJ2-3; 7 nucleotides match TRBD2. V was pared by 5 bases and J by 5 bases, with 7 bases of the junction left unmatched. Germline-derived CDR1 and CDR2 are DFQATT and SNEGSKA (reference sequence). The CDR3 has 13 residues. The CDR3 bases are TGCAGTGCTCACAAGCGGGGCCGAGATACGCAGTATTTT. Translating it yields CSAHKRGRDTQYF.

There are a few counts of this clonotype. V and J are TRBV7-2 and TRBJ2-7; 7 bases align to TRBD2. Germline lookup yields CDR1 SGHTA and CDR2 FQGNSA. This CDR3 comprises 15 residues. J lost 1 base, V lost 3 bases, and 6 bases had no gene match. CDR3 region: CASSLWASGSYEQYF. In DNA form, the CDR3 reads TGTGCCAGCAGCTTGTGGGCTAGCGGATCCTACGAGCAGTACTTC.